This T cell receptor beta chain was sequenced in a study of cytomegalovirus exposure and HLA in healthy donors. As to this clone: Its antigen is undetermined.

CDR1 is LNHDA, CDR2 SQIVND, per germline (reference sequence). With 7 bases removed from V and 7 bases from J, the gap between germline ends came to 16 bases. The CDR3 runs to 14 residues. Study results and caveats: Earlier results showed most TCR beta V segments being productive about 87% or about 30% of the time. Researchers reportedly found TCR beta sequences accurately predicted most subjects' HLA-A and HLA-B alleles. Reported results showed that the classifier diagnosed cytomegalovirus status with high specificity and sensitivity. Available immune exposure information covered CMV serostatus only.

Both 60 Vbeta primers and 13 Jbeta primers went into the PCR. Clones were read by immunoSEQ multiplex PCR, and TCRdb kept only the in-frame ones, dropping some. This table holds 110,000 to 150,000 clones, around 80% found once. The sample was PBMCs. V gene TRBV19 combines with J gene TRBJ1-4, with D perhaps TRBD1 (5 bases). The TCR comes from a man in his forties in good health and CMV-seronegative. CDR3 sequence (DNA): TGTGCCAGTAAAACAGGCGGCGTAGGTGAAAAACTGTTTTTT. It is translated as CASKTGGVGEKLFF.